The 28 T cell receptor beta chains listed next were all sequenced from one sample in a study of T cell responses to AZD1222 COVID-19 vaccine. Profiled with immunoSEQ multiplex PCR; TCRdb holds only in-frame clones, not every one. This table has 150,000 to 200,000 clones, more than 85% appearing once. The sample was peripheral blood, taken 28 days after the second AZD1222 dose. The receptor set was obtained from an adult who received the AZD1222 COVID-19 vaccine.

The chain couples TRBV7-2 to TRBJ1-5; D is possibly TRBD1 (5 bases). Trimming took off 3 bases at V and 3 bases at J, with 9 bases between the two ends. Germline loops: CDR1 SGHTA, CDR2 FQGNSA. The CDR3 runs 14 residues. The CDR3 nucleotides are TGTGCCAGCAGCTTCCAGGGCTTCAATCAGCCCCAGCATTTT. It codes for CASSFQGFNQPQHF.

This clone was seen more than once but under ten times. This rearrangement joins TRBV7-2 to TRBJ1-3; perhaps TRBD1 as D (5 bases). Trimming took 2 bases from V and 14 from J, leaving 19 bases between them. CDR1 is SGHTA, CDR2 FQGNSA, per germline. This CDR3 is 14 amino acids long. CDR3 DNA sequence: TGTGCCAGCAGCTTATCGTCCTCCGAGGGGAGACTATATTTT. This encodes CASSLSSSEGRLYF.

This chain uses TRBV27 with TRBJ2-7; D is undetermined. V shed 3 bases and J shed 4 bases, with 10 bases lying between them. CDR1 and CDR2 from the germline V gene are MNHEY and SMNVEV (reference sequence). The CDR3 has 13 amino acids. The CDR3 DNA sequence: TGTGCCAGCAGTTTTCGGGTTTCTTACGAGCAGTACTTC. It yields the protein CASSFRVSYEQYF.

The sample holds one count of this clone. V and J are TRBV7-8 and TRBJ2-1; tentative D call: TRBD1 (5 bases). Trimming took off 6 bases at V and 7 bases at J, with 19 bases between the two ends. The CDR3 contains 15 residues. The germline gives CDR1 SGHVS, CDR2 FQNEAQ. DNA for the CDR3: TGTGCCAGCAGATTCTATGCCCAGGGTCAGAATGAGCAGTTCTTC. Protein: CASRFYAQGQNEQFF.

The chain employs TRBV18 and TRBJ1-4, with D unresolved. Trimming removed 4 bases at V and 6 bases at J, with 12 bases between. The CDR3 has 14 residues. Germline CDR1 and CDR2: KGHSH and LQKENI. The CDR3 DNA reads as TGTGCCAGCTCACTGGCGGCGGAGGATGAAAAACTGTTTTTT. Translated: CASSLAAEDEKLFF.

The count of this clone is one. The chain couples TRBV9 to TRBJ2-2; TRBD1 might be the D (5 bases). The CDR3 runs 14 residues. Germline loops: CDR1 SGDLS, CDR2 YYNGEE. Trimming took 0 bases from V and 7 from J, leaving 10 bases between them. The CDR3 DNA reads TGTGCCAGCAGCGTAGACCAGGGTATCGGGGAGCTGTTTTTT. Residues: CASSVDQGIGELFF.

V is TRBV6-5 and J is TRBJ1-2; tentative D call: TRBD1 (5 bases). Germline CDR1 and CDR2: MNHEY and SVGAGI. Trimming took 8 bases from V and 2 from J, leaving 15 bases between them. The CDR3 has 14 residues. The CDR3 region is CASFALGENYGYTF. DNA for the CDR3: TGTGCCAGCTTCGCTTTGGGGGAGAACTATGGCTACACCTTC.

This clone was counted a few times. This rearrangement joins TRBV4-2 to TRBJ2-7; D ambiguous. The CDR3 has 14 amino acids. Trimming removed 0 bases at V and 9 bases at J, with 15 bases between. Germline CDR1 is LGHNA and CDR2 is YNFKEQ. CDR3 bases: TGTGCCAGCAGCCAAGACCCGACGGTAGCAAGGCAGTACTTC. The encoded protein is CASSQDPTVARQYF.

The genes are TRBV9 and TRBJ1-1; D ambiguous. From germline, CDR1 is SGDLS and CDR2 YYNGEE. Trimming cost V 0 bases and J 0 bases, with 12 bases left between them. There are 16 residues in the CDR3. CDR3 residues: CASSVAPHGLNTEAFF. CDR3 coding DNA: TGTGCCAGCAGCGTAGCCCCACACGGGTTGAACACTGAAGCTTTCTTT.

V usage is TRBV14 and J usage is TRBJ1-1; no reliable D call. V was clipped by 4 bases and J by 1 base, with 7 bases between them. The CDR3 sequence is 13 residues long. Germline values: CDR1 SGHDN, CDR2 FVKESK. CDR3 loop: CASSPKGNTEAFF. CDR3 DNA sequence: TGTGCCAGCAGCCCTAAGGGGAACACTGAAGCTTTCTTT.

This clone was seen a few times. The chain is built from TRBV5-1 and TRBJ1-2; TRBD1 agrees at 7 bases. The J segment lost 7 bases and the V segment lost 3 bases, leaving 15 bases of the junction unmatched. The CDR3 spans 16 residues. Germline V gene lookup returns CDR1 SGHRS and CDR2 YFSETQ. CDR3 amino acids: CASSSGTALVSGGYTF. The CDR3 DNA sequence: TGCGCCAGCAGCTCAGGGACAGCCCTCGTGTCGGGTGGCTACACCTTC.

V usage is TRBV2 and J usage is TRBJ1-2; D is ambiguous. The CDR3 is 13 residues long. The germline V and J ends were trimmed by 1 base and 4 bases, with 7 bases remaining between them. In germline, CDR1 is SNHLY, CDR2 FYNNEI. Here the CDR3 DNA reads TGTGCCAGCAGTGAAGGGGCAGGCTATGGCTACACCTTC. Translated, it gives CASSEGAGYGYTF.

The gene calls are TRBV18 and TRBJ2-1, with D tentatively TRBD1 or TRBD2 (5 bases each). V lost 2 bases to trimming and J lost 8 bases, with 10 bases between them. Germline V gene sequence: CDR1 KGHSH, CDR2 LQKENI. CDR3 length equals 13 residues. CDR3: CASSPIGADEQFF. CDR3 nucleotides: TGTGCCAGCTCACCAATCGGGGCCGATGAGCAGTTCTTC.

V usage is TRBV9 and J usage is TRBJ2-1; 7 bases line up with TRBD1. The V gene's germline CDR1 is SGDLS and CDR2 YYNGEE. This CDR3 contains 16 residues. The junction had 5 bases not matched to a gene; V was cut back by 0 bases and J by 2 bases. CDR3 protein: CASSVGKQGAYNEQFF. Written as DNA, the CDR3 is TGTGCCAGCAGCGTAGGGAAGCAGGGGGCCTACAATGAGCAGTTCTTC.

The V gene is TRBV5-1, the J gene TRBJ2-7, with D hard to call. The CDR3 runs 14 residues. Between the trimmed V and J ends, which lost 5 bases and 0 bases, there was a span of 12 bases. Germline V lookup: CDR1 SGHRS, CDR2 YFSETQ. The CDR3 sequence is CASRFGPSSYEQYF. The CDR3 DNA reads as TGCGCCAGCAGATTTGGTCCCAGCTCCTACGAGCAGTACTTC.

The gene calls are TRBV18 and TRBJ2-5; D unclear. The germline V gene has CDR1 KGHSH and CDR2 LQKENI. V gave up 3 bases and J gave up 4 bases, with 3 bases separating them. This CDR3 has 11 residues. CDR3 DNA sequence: TGTGCCAGCTCACCGGCAGAGACCCAGTACTTC. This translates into CASSPAETQYF.

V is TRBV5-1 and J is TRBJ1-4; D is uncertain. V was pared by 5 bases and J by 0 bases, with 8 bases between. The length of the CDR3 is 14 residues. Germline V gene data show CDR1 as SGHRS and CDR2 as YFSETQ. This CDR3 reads CASRMAATNEKLFF. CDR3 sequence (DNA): TGCGCCAGCAGAATGGCAGCAACTAATGAAAAACTGTTTTTT. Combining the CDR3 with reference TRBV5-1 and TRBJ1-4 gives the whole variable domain KAGVTQTPRYLIKTRGQQVTLSCSPISGHRSVSWYQQTPGQGLQFLFEYFSETQRNKGNFPGRFSGRQFSNSRSEMNVSTLELGDSALYLCASRMAATNEKLFFGSGTQLSVL.

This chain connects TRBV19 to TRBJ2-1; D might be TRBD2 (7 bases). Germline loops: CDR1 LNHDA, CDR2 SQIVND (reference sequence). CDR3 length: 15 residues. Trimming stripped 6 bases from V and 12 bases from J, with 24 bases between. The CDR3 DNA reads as TGTGCCAGTAGGTCCGCGGGGGCCGGCGGGTTACGGCAGTTCTTC. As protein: CASRSAGAGGLRQFF.

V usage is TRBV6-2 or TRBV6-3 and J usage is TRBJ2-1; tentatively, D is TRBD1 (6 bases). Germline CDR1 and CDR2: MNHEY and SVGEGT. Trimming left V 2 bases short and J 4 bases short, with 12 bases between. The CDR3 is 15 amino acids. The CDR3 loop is CASSYARGHYNEQFF. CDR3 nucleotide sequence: TGTGCCAGCAGTTACGCCAGGGGCCATTACAATGAGCAGTTCTTC.

CDR3 in DNA: TGTGCCAGCAGTCCCCGACAGGGACCCTACGAGCAGTACTTC. Translated, it gives CASSPRQGPYEQYF. This chain uses TRBV6-5 with TRBJ2-7, with 7 bases identical to TRBD1. With V trimmed by 5 bases and J by 2 bases, 6 bases remained unmatched. CDR1 and CDR2 (germline): MNHEY, SVGAGI. CDR3 length: 14 amino acids.

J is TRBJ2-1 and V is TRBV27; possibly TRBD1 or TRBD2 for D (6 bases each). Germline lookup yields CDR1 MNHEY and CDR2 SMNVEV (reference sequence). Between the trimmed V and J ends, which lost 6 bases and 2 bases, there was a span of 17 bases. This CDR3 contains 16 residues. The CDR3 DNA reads TGTGCCAGCAGCCCCGTGGGGGGCAAGACCTACAATGAGCAGTTCTTC. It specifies CASSPVGGKTYNEQFF.

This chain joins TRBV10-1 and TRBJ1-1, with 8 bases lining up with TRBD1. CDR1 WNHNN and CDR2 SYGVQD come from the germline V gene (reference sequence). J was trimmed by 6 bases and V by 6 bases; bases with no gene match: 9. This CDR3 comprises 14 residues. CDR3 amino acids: CASSNPGGESEAFF. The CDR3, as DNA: TGCGCCAGCAGCAATCCAGGGGGCGAATCTGAAGCTTTCTTT.

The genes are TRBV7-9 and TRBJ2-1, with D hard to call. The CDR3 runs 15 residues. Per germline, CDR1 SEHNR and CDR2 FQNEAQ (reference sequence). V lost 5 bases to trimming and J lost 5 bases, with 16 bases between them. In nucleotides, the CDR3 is TGTGCCAGCAGCCAGGAGAGTGCGAGGCACAATGAGCAGTTCTTC. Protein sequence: CASSQESARHNEQFF.

Written as DNA, the CDR3 is TGTGCCAGCAGCGTAGCTGGCGAGGGGGCCGAGCTGTTTTTT. Its translation is CASSVAGEGAELFF. V and J are TRBV9 and TRBJ2-2; TRBD1 matches at 7 bases. CDR1 and CDR2 from the germline V gene are SGDLS and YYNGEE. The CDR3 sequence is 14 residues long. Trimming took 0 bases from V and 11 from J; bases not matched to a gene: 7.

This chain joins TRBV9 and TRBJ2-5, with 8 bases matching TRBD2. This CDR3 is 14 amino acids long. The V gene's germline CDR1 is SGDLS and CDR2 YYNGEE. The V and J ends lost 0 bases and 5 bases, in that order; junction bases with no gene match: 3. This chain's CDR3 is CASSVGGGPETQYF. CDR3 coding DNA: TGTGCCAGCAGCGTAGGCGGGGGGCCGGAGACCCAGTACTTC.

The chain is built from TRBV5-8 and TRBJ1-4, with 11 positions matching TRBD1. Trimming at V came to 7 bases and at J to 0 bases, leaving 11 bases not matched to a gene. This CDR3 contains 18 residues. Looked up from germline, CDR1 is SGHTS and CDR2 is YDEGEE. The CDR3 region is CASGDGQGALATNEKLFF. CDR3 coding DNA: TGTGCCAGCGGAGACGGACAGGGGGCCCTGGCAACTAATGAAAAACTGTTTTTT.

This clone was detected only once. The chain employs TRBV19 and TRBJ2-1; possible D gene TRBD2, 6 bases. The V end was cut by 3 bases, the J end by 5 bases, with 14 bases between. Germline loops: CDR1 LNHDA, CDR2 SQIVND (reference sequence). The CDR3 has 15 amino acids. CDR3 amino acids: CASSIRGIGHNEQFF. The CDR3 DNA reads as TGTGCCAGTAGTATTCGCGGGATAGGACACAATGAGCAGTTCTTC.

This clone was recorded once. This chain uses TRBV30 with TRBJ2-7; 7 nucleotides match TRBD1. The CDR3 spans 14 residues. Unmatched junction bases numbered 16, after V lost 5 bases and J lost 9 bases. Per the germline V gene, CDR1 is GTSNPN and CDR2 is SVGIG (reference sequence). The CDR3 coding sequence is TGTGCCTGGCAGCCCCAGACAGGGTATTATGTGCAGTACTTC. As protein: CAWQPQTGYYVQYF. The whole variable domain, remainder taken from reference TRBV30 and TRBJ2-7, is SQTIHQWPATLVQPVGSPLSLECTVEGTSNPNLYWYRQAAGRGLQLLFYSVGIGQISSEVPQNLSASRPQDRQFILSSKKLLLSDSGFYLCAWQPQTGYYVQYFGPGTRLTVT.